The 17 T cell receptor beta chains presented below share a single source sample, sequenced in a study of regulatory T cells in long-lasting Graves disease. Time point: persistent/refractory GD, antithyroid drugs over 5 years with positive TRAb. The TCR library was prepared using RNA isolated from PBMCs. Building of the TCR beta libraries involved iRepertoire HTBI primers and Arm-PCR of CDR3 regions. TCRdb reanalysed the multiplex PCR reads using MiXCR and keeps one entry per CDR3 protein. The table includes approximately 470,000 distinct CDR3 sequences, less than 25% detected once. The source was peripheral blood mononuclear cells (PBMCs), collected when the disease was refractory, from a patient treated with antithyroid drugs. The receptors here all came from a female donor with Graves disease.

This clonotype was counted ten times or more. The chain joins TRBV3-1 to TRBJ2-2, with TRBD2 identical over 13 bases. After removal of 4 bases from V and 9 bases from J, the junction contained 11 bases not matched to a gene. Germline V lookup: CDR1 LGHDT, CDR2 YNNKEL (reference sequence). This CDR3 has 17 residues. The CDR3 coding sequence is TGTGCCAGCAGCCGAGACCCTGGACTAGCGGGAGTATGGGAGCTGTTTTTT. Translated: CASSRDPGLAGVWELFF.

This clonotype was observed a few times. The chain links TRBV29-1 to TRBJ2-7, with a possible D match to TRBD1 (6 bases). Germline values: CDR1 SQVTM, CDR2 ANQGSEA. With 2 bases removed from V and 4 bases from J, the gap between germline ends came to 15 bases. The CDR3 covers 14 residues. The CDR3 DNA sequence: TGCAGCGTTGAATTGAGGGTAGGGGGATACGAGCAGTACTTC. It translates to CSVELRVGGYEQYF.

The sample holds a few counts of this clonotype. The rearrangement joins TRBV12-3 or TRBV12-4 to TRBJ2-3; TRBD2 aligns across 11 bases. The V gene end was trimmed by 6 bases and the J gene end by 5 bases; junction bases not matched to a gene: 7. The CDR3 sequence is 15 residues long. CDR3 in DNA: TGTGCCAGCAGGGGAACGGGGACTAGCGGAGATACGCAGTATTTT. This encodes CASRGTGTSGDTQYF.

This clonotype was found many times. Germline is not matched at one junction end, which may reflect a read error. The chain is built from TRBV12-3 or TRBV12-4 and TRBJ1-2; no firm D call. CDR3 size: 11 residues. CDR3 coding DNA: TGTGCCAGCAGCTTAGATCATGGCTACACCTTC. Amino acid sequence: CASSLDHGYTF.

The chain links TRBV7-8 to TRBJ2-2; no reliable D call. This CDR3 is built from 13 residues. Germline V gene lookup returns CDR1 SGHVS and CDR2 FQNEAQ. Trimming cost V 5 bases and J 5 bases, with 9 bases left between them. This chain's CDR3 is CASSTRKTGELFF. The CDR3 nucleotides read TGTGCCAGCAGCACTCGGAAGACCGGGGAGCTGTTTTTT. Together with reference TRBV7-8 and TRBJ2-2, the CDR3 gives the full variable domain: GAGVSQSPRYKVAKRGQDVALRCDPISGHVSLFWYQQALGQGPEFLTYFQNEAQLDKSGLPSDRFFAERPEGSVSTLKIQRTQQEDSAVYLCASSTRKTGELFFGEGSRLTVL.

This clonotype occurred a few times. The chain recombines TRBV20-1 with TRBJ2-3; D gene unclear. The CDR3 loop spans 14 amino acids. The V and J ends lost 1 base and 0 bases respectively, with 8 bases between them. Germline V gene sequence: CDR1 DFQATT, CDR2 SNEGSKA (reference sequence). In nucleotides, the CDR3 is TGCAGTGCTAGAGGTTTCGGGAGCACAGATACGCAGTATTTT. This sequence encodes CSARGFGSTDTQYF.

Many counts were recorded for this clonotype. V usage is TRBV5-8 and J usage is TRBJ1-2; D is unresolved. Germline values: CDR1 SGHTS, CDR2 YDEGEE. The V end lost 3 bases, the J end lost 0 bases, and 9 bases lay between the germline ends. The CDR3 totals 14 residues. The DNA of the CDR3 is TGTGCCAGCAGCTATTTCCCGACTAACTATGGCTACACCTTC. Its translation: CASSYFPTNYGYTF.

This clonotype was counted many times. One junction end does not reproduce the germline sequence, and a read error may be involved. The chain couples TRBV11-2 to TRBJ2-2; perhaps TRBD1 as D (5 bases). The CDR3 consists of 15 residues. Germline V CDR1 and CDR2: SGHAT, FQNNGV. The CDR3 here is CASSLGVRNTGELFF. CDR3 coding DNA: TGTGCCAGCAGTTTAGGGGTTCGGAACACCGGGGAGCTGTTTTTT.

The chain carries TRBV7-2 and TRBJ1-5, with D tentatively TRBD1 (5 bases). The V gene lost 5 bases and the J gene lost 6 bases, with 14 bases spanning the gap. The length of the CDR3 is 14 residues. The germline V gene has CDR1 SGHTA and CDR2 FQGNSA. Here the CDR3 DNA reads TGTGCCAGCAGCCTCGGGGGGATGAGTCAGCCCCAGCATTTT. This encodes CASSLGGMSQPQHF.

The sample holds many counts of this clonotype. The J gene is TRBJ2-7, the V gene TRBV30, with 15 bases aligning to TRBD2. The CDR3 length is 11 residues. Germline V gives CDR1 GTSNPN, CDR2 SVGIG (reference sequence). This chain's CDR3 is CAGLAGGEQYF. The CDR3 DNA reads as TGTGCGGGACTAGCGGGAGGCGAGCAGTACTTC. Using reference TRBV30 and TRBJ2-7 for the parts outside the CDR3, the full variable domain is SQTIHQWPATLVQPVGSPLSLECTVEGTSNPNLYWYRQAAGRGLQLLFYSVGIGQISSEVPQNLSASRPQDRQFILSSKKLLLSDSGFYLCAGLAGGEQYFGPGTRLTVT.

The V gene is TRBV7-9, the J gene TRBJ2-3; TRBD2 might be the D (5 bases). Between the trimmed V and J ends, which lost 6 bases and 0 bases, there was a span of 10 bases. Germline CDR1 is SEHNR and CDR2 is FQNEAQ (reference sequence). CDR3 length equals 14 residues. CDR3 region: CASSQDYSTDTQYF. CDR3 DNA: TGTGCCAGCAGTCAAGACTACAGCACAGATACGCAGTATTTT.

The chain combines TRBV13 with TRBJ2-7; 8 bases are shared with TRBD2. The junction had 4 bases not matched to a gene; V was cut back by 3 bases and J by 0 bases. Looked up from germline, CDR1 is PRHDT and CDR2 is FYEKMQ (reference sequence). The CDR3 totals 15 residues. CDR3 residues: CASSFGGRSSYEQYF. The CDR3 nucleotides are TGTGCCAGCAGCTTCGGCGGGAGGAGCTCCTACGAGCAGTACTTC.

This clonotype was detected many times. The chain employs TRBV20-1 and TRBJ2-7; D is unclear. With 3 bases removed from V and 2 bases from J, the gap between germline ends came to 8 bases. Germline CDR1 is DFQATT and CDR2 is SNEGSKA (reference sequence). CDR3 size: 12 residues. The CDR3, as DNA: TGCAGTGCTAGGGTGACGGCCTACGAGCAGTACTTC. Translation: CSARVTAYEQYF.

This clonotype was observed at least ten times. The genes are TRBV11-2 and TRBJ2-5; D unclear. With 4 bases removed from V and 5 bases from J, the gap between germline ends came to 17 bases. This CDR3 has 15 amino acids. Germline V CDR1 and CDR2: SGHAT, FQNNGV. CDR3 nucleotides: TGTGCCAGCAGCTCCCTGGGTTCCCTGCTGGAGACCCAGTACTTC. Its protein is CASSSLGSLLETQYF.

For the CDR3, the DNA is TGTGCCATCAGTGATCCCGGGCCAGGTAGAAACACCATATATTTT. Its translation: CAISDPGPGRNTIYF. The chain recombines TRBV10-3 with TRBJ1-3, with unresolved D. Trimming pared 3 bases from V and 5 bases from J, leaving 14 bases between. Germline V lookup: CDR1 ENHRY, CDR2 SYGVKD. The CDR3 has 15 amino acids.

This clonotype occurred many times. The CDR3 nucleotides read TGTGCCAGCAGTTTATTCGTTCTGAACACTGAAGCTTTCTTT. Translation gives CASSLFVLNTEAFF. The chain uses TRBV28 and TRBJ1-1, with no clear D. The germline CDR1 and CDR2 sequences are MDHEN and SYDVKM. Trimming stripped 1 base from V and 0 bases from J, with 6 bases between. The CDR3 sequence is 14 residues long.

The table lists this clonotype with a few counts. A much larger clone differs from this one at a single base, so this may be a read error. This chain links TRBV7-6 with TRBJ1-1, with 7 bases aligning to TRBD1. V trimming: 5 bases; J trimming: 4 bases; junction bases outside the gene matches: 4. Germline V gene lookup returns CDR1 SGHVS and CDR2 FNYEAQ. There are 13 residues in the CDR3. CDR3 nucleotides: TGTGCCAGCAGCCCGACAGGGACCACTGAAGCTTTCTTT. This sequence encodes CASSPTGTTEAFF.